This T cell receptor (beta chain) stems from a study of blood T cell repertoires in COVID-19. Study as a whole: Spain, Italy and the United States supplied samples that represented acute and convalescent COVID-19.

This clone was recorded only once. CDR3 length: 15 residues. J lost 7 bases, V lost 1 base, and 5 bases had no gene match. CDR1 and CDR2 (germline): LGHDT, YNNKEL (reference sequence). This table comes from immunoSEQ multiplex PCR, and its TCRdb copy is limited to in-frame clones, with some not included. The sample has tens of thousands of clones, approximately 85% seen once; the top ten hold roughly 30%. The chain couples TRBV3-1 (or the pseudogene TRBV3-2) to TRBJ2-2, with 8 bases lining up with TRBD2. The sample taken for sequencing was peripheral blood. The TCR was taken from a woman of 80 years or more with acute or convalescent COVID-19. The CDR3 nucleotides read TGTGCCAGCAGCCAAGTGGCGGGAGGCATCGGGGAGCTGTTTTTT. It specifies CASSQVAGGIGELFF.